This T cell receptor (beta chain) was retrieved from a study of cytomegalovirus exposure and HLA in healthy donors. Study observations and caveats: The likely explanation for a cluster of highly shared sequence variants was sequencing artifact. TCR beta V- and J-gene trimming was later associated with a missense DCLRE1C variant.

CDR1 is SGHTA, CDR2 FQGNSA, per germline. CDR3 length equals 14 residues. V shed 3 bases and J shed 0 bases, with 8 bases lying between them. PCR employed 60 Vbeta and 13 Jbeta primers. The assay was immunoSEQ multiplex PCR, and TCRdb's table has in-frame clones only and misses some. Of 100,000 to 150,000 clones listed, roughly 80% were seen once; the top ten hold 3.6%. About this clone: Its antigen is not known.

This clonotype originated in a woman in her thirties or forties in good health and CMV-seropositive. Input material: PBMCs. This chain links TRBV7-2 with TRBJ1-1; no firm D call. This CDR3 reads CASSFSEVNTEAFF. DNA for the CDR3: TGTGCCAGCAGCTTCAGCGAAGTGAACACTGAAGCTTTCTTT.